This paragraph covers one T cell receptor beta chain sequence. Which antigen it targets is not known. There are no base qualities to consult, and no much larger clone falls within one base. The collaborating institutions used their own protocols to collect whole blood in K2EDTA tubes. Collaborator samples were shipped for TCRbeta analysis as frozen whole blood, isolated PBMCs, or DNA extracted from either sample type. TCRbeta CDR3 regions were amplified from genomic DNA using the immunoSEQ Assay, a bias-controlled multiplex PCR. Per the source publication's procedure: Within the assay, amplification of reference gene primers was used to estimate how many nucleated cells each sample contained. To quantify the absolute abundance of each unique TCRbeta CDR3 rearrangement, sequence reads were collapsed and filtered. Productive Simpson clonality was computed per sample as the square root of Simpson's diversity index over productive rearrangements. The immuneACCESS repertoire file appears here via TCRdb, limited to in-frame rearrangements. These files lack a portion of the clones; in checked studies, under half of the deficit traces to unresolved V genes, and the cause of the others is not known. V, J and clone size were drawn from that table, and D and trimming were deduced from the DNA. The sample includes some 96,000 clones, with around nine tenths observed a single time. Around 1.6% of the sample belongs to the ten largest clones.

The entry originates in a study of blood T cell repertoires in COVID-19 (dated by TCRdb to about 2020). For the wider study: Samples covering the acute and convalescent phases of COVID-19 were provided by collaborators in the United States, Italy and Spain. The prospective study material was composed of cDNA or gDNA derived from T cells, B-cell-depleted T cells, or PBMCs. The dataset comprised deeply sampled blood TCRbeta repertoires from subjects exposed to, actively infected with, or recovered from COVID-19. A freely available public database, intended as a resource for researchers studying the immune response to SARS-CoV-2, is where the repertoires were released. Samples came from the ongoing ImmuneRACE study (first 160 participants) plus 1,254 subjects from 6 global collaborators. A de-identified subject ID, COVID-19 status, age in years and sex were almost always included in the sample metadata. Where available, HLA class I and class II types were taken from metadata supplied by the sample provider and were not determined by assay-based typing.

The paper's findings and limits, for the study overall: The quantity of clinical and demographic metadata differed by source and by participant and was supplied without curation.

Material for sequencing was peripheral blood. This receptor was taken from a man of 80 years or more with acute or convalescent COVID-19.

Here the CDR3 is given as CSVGSSGGHYGYTF. The DNA is as follows: TGCAGCGTTGGATCTTCGGGGGGCCACTATGGCTACACCTTC. The sequence is built from TRBV29-1 and TRBJ1-2, and TRBD1 may be the D gene, going by 6 matching bases. From cysteine to phenylalanine, the CDR3 is 14 amino acids long. Of all the DNA, just the CDR3 is kept, 42 bases in frame from base 1. V gives up 4 bases and J gives up 3 bases, and the segment between their germline ends measures 15 bases. The germline V gene sets CDR1 to SQVTM and CDR2 to ANQGSEA.